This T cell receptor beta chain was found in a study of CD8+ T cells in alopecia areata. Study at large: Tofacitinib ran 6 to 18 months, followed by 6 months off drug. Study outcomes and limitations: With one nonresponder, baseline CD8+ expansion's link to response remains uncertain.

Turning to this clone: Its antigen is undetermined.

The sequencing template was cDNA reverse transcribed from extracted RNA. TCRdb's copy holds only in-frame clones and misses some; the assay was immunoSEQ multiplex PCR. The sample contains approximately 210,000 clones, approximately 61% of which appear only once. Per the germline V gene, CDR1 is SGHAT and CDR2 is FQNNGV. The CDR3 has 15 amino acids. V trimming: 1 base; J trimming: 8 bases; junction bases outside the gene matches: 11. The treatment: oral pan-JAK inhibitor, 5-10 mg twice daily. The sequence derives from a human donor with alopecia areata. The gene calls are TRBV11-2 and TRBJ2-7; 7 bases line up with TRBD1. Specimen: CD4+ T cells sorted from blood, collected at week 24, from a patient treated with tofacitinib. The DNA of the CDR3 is TGTGCCAGCAGCTTAGGGGGGAAGACAGGGCGAAAGCAGTACTTC. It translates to CASSLGGKTGRKQYF.